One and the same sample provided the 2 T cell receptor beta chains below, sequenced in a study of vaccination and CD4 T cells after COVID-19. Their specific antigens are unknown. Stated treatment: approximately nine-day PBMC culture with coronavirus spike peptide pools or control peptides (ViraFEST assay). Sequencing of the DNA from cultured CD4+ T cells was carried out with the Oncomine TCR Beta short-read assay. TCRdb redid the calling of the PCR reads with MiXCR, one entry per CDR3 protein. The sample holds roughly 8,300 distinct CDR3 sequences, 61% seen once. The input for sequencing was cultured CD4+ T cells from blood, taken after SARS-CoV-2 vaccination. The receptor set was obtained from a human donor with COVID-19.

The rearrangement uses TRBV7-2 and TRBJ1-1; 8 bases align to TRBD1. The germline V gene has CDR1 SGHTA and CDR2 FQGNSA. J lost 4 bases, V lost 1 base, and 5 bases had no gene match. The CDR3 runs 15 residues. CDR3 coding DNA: TGTGCCAGCAGCTTAGGGACAGGGCGGAGCACTGAAGCTTTCTTT. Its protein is CASSLGTGRSTEAFF.

CDR3 sequence (DNA): TGTGCCAGCAGCGCCCTTCTAGCGGGGGGCCACAATGAGCAGTTCTTC. Protein product: CASSALLAGGHNEQFF. The chain couples TRBV6-1 to TRBJ2-1; 11 nucleotides match TRBD2. With V trimmed by 6 bases and J by 5 bases, 9 bases remained unmatched. The CDR3 has 16 amino acids. Germline V gene lookup returns CDR1 MNHNS and CDR2 SASEGT.